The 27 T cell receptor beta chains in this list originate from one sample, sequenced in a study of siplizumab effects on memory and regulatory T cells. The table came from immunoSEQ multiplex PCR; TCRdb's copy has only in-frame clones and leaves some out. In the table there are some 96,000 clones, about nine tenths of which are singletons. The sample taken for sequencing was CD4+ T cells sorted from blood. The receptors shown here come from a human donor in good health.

The CDR3 sequence is CASSIDLSRGQGTGELFF. CDR3 sequence (DNA): TGTGCCAGTAGTATAGATCTATCCAGGGGCCAGGGGACCGGGGAGCTGTTTTTT. The chain couples TRBV19 to TRBJ2-2; possible D gene TRBD1, 6 bases. There are 18 residues in the CDR3. Germline-derived CDR1 and CDR2 are LNHDA and SQIVND (reference sequence). The germline V and J ends were trimmed by 0 bases and 5 bases, with 19 bases remaining between them.

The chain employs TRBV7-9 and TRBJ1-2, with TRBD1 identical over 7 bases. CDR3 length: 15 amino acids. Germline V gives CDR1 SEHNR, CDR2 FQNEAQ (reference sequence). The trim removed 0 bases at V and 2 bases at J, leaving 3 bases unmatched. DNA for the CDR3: TGTGCCAGCAGCTTAGCCCTGGACAGGAACTATGGCTACACCTTC. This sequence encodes CASSLALDRNYGYTF. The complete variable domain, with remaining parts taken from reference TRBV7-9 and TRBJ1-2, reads DTGVSQNPRHKITKRGQNVTFRCDPISEHNRLYWYRQTLGQGPEFLTYFQNEAQLEKSRLLSDRFSAERPKGSFSTLEIQRTEQGDSAMYLCASSLALDRNYGYTFGSGTRLTVV.

Here the CDR3 DNA reads TGCGCCAGCGGAATAAGCGTGGGCAATGAGCAGTTCTTC. Translated, it gives CASGISVGNEQFF. The chain has TRBV4-3 and TRBJ2-1; D is undetermined. Deletions cut 8 bases from V and 6 bases from J, with 14 bases between. The germline CDR1 and CDR2 sequences are LGHNA and YSLEER. The CDR3 sequence is 13 residues long.

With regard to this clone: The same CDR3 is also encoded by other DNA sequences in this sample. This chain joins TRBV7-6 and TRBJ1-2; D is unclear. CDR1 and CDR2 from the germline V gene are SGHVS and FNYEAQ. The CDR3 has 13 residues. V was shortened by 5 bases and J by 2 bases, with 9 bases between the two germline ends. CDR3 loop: CASSPHGNYGYTF. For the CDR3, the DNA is TGTGCCAGCAGCCCTCACGGAAACTATGGCTACACCTTC.

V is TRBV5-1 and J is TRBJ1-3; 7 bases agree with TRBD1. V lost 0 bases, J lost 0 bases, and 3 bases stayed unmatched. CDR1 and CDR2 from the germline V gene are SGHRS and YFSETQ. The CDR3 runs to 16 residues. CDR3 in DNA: TGCGCCAGCAGCTTGGTAGGGGGCGGCTCTGGAAACACCATATATTTT. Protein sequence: CASSLVGGGSGNTIYF.

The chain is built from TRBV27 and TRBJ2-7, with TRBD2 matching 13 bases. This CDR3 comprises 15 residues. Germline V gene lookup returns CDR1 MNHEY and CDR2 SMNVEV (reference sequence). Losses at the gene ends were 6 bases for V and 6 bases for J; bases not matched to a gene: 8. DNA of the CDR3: TGTGCCAGCAGCCAGAGACTAGCGGGGGGAGGCGAGCAGTACTTC. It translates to CASSQRLAGGGEQYF.

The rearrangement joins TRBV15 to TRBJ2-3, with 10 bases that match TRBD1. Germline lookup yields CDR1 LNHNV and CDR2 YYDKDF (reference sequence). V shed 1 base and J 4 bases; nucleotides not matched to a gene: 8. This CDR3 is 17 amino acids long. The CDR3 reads CATSRGQGAAVSDTQYF. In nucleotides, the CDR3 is TGTGCCACCAGCAGAGGACAGGGGGCAGCCGTGTCAGATACGCAGTATTTT.

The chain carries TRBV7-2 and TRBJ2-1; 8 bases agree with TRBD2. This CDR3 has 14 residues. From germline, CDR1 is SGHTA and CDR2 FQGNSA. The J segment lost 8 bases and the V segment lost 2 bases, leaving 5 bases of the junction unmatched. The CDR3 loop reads CASSLTGGAYEQFF. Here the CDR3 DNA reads TGTGCCAGCAGCTTAACCGGGGGGGCATATGAGCAGTTCTTC. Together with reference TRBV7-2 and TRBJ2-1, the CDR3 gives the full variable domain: GAGVSQSPSNKVTEKGKDVELRCDPISGHTALYWYRQSLGQGLEFLIYFQGNSAPDKSGLPSDRFSAERTGGSVSTLTIQRTQQEDSAVYLCASSLTGGAYEQFFGPGTRLTVL.

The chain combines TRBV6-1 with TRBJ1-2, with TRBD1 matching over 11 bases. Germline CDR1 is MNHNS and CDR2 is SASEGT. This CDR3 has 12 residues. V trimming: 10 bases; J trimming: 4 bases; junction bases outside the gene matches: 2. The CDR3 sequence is CATGTGGYGYTF. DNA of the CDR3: TGTGCCACCGGGACAGGGGGCTATGGCTACACCTTC.

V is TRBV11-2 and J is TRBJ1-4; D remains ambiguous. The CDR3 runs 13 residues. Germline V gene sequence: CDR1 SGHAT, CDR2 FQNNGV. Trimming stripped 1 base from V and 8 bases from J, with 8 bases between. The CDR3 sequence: CASSLAKGEKLFF. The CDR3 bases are TGTGCCAGCAGCTTAGCGAAGGGCGAAAAACTGTTTTTT.

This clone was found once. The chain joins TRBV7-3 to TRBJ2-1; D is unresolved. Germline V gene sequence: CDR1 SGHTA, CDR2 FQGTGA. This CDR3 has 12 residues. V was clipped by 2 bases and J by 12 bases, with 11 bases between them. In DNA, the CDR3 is TGTGCCAGCAGCTTATCGGATGGTAGGCAGTTCTTC. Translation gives CASSLSDGRQFF.

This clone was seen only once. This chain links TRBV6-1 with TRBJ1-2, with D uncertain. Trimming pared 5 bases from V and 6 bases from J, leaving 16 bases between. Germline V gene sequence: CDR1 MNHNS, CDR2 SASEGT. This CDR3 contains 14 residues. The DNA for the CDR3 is TGTGCCAGCAGTATATTAACCTGGACGGATGGCTACACCTTC. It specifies CASSILTWTDGYTF.

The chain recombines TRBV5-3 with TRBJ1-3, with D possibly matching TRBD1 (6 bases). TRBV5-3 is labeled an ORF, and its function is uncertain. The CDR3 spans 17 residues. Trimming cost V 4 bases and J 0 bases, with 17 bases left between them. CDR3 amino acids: CARSPPGQFLSGNTIYF. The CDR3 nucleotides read TGTGCCAGAAGCCCGCCCGGACAGTTCCTCTCTGGAAACACCATATATTTT.

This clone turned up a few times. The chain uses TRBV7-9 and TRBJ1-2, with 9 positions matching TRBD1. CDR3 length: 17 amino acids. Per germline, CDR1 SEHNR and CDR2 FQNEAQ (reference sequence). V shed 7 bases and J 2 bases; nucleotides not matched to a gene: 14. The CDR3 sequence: CASTKIRDRERNYGYTF. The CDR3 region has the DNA TGTGCCAGCACCAAAATCAGGGACAGGGAAAGGAACTATGGCTACACCTTC.

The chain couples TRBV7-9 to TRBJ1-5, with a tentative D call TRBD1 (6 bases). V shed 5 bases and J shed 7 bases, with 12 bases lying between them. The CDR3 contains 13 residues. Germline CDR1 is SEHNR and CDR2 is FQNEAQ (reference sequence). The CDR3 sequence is CASSPAGGQPQHF. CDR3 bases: TGTGCCAGCAGCCCGGCCGGGGGCCAGCCCCAGCATTTT.

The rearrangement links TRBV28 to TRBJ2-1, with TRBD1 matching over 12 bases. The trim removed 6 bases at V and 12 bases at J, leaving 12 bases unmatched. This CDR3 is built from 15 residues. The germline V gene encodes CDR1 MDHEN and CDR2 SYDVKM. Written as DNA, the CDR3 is TGTGCCAGCAGGGTTCGGGACAGGGGGCTTGTGGGGCAGTTCTTC. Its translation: CASRVRDRGLVGQFF.

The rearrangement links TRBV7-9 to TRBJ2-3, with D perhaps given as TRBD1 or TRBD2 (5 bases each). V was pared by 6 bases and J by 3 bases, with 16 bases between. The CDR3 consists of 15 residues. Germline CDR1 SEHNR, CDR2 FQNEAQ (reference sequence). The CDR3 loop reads CASSLGQGGTDTQYF. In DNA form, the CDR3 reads TGTGCCAGCAGTCTTGGGCAGGGCGGGACAGATACGCAGTATTTT.

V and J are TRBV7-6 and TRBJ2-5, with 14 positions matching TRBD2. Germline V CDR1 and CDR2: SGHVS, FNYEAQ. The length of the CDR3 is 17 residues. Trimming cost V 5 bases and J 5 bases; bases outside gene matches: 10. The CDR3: CASSPLGLAGGKETQYF. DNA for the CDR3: TGTGCCAGCAGCCCTCTCGGACTAGCGGGGGGAAAGGAGACCCAGTACTTC.

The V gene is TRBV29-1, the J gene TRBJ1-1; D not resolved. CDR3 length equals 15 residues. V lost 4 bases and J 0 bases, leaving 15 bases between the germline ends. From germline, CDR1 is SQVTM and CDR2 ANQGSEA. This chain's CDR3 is CSVVSIGTVNTEAFF. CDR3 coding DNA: TGCAGCGTTGTCTCGATAGGTACGGTGAACACTGAAGCTTTCTTT. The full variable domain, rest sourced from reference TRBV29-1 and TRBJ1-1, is SAVISQKPSRDICQRGTSLTIQCQVDSQVTMMFWYRQQPGQSLTLIATANQGSEATYESGFVIDKFPISRPNLTFSTLTVSNMSPEDSSIYLCSVVSIGTVNTEAFFGQGTRLTVV.

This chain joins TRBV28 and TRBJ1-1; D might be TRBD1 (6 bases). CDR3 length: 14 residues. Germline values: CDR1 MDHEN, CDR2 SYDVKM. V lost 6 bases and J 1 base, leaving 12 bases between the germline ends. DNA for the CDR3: TGTGCCAGCAGGGACAGCCTTACGAACACTGAAGCTTTCTTT. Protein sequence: CASRDSLTNTEAFF.

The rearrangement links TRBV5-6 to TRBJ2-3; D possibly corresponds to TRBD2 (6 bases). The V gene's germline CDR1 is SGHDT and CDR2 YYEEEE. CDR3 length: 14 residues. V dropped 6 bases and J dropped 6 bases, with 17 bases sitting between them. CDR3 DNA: TGTGCCAGCACCAGGAGGAGGGTCCCTGATACGCAGTATTTT. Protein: CASTRRRVPDTQYF.

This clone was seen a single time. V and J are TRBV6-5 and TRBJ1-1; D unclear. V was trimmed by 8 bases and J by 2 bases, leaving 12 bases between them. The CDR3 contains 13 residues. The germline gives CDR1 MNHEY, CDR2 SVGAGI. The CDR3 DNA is TGTGCCAGCCGACGCACAGAAAACACTGAAGCTTTCTTT. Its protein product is CASRRTENTEAFF.

The CDR3 nucleotides are TGTGCCAGCAGCCCTCGAATCCCGGGACAGGGTAAGGAGCAGTTCTTC. This translates into CASSPRIPGQGKEQFF. The genes are TRBV7-2 and TRBJ2-1, with TRBD1 identical over 9 bases. This CDR3 spans 16 amino acids. Germline loops: CDR1 SGHTA, CDR2 FQGNSA. Trimming at V came to 5 bases and at J to 10 bases, leaving 15 bases not matched to a gene.

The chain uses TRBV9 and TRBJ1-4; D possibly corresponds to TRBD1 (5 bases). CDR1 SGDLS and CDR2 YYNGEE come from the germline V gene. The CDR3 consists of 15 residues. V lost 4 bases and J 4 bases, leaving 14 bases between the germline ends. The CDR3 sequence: CASSKRGGDNEKLFF. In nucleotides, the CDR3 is TGTGCCAGCAGCAAAAGAGGAGGGGATAATGAAAAACTGTTTTTT.

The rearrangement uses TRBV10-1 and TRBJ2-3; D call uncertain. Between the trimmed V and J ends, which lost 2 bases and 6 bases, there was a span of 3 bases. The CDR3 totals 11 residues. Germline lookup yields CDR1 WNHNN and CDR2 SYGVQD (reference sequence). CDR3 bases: TGCGCCAGCAGTGAGGACGATACGCAGTATTTT. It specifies CASSEDDTQYF.

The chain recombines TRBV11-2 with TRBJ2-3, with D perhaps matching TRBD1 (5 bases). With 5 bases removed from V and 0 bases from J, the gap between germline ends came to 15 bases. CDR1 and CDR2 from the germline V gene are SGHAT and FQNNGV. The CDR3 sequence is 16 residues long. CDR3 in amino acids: CASSVQGYSSTDTQYF. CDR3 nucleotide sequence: TGTGCCAGCAGCGTCCAGGGCTACTCTAGCACAGATACGCAGTATTTT.

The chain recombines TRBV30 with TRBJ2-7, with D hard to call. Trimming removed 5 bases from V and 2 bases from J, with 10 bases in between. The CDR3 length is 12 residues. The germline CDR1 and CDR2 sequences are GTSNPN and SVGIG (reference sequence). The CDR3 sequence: CAWDRGPYEQYF. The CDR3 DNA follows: TGTGCCTGGGATAGAGGTCCCTACGAGCAGTACTTC.